Reported below is one TCR beta chain. This clone's antigen is unknown. Base qualities are not provided; no much larger clone lies one nucleotide away. TCRbeta CDR3 regions were amplified from genomic DNA by means of the immunoSEQ Assay, a bias-controlled multiplex PCR. In the authors' own workflow: The number of nucleated cells in each sample was estimated by amplification of reference gene primers within the assay. To quantify the absolute abundance of each unique TCRbeta CDR3 rearrangement, sequence reads were collapsed and filtered. For each sample, productive Simpson clonality was calculated as the square root of Simpson's diversity index over productive rearrangements. Drawn from immuneACCESS, this table holds only the in-frame rearrangements with V and J called that TCRdb kept. Clones are partly lost; checked studies trace under half to an unresolved V gene and leave the rest unexplained. For V, J and clone size, that table is used; D and trimming come from the DNA. This sample is represented by about 170,000 clones; roughly 80% of them were singletons. Jointly, the top ten make up around 9.9% of the sample.

Including cysteine and phenylalanine, the CDR3 has 15 amino acids. The DNA shown is the 45-base CDR3, in frame from base 1. Reading the germline V gene gives CDR1 SGHRS and CDR2 YFSETQ. Here V drops 0 bases and J drops 4 bases, and the junction holds 4 bases not matched to any gene. The sample comes from a study of blood T cell repertoires in COVID-19 (dated by TCRdb to 2020 to 2021). In the study overall: Collaborator samples came from the United States, Italy and Spain and covered acute and convalescent phases of COVID-19. The material from the prospective study consisted of cDNA or gDNA derived from T cells, B-cell-depleted T cells, or PBMCs. The dataset comprised deeply sampled blood TCRbeta repertoires from subjects exposed to, actively infected with, or recovered from COVID-19. The repertoires were released in a freely available public database meant as a resource for research on the immune response to SARS-CoV-2. Samples came from the ongoing ImmuneRACE study (first 160 participants) plus 1,254 subjects from 6 global collaborators. Sample metadata almost always included a de-identified subject ID, COVID-19 status, age in years and sex. Where available, HLA class I and class II types were taken from metadata supplied by the sample provider and were not determined by assay-based typing.

Whole blood was collected in K2EDTA tubes by collaborating institutions according to the institutions' own protocols. Collaborator samples were shipped for TCRbeta analysis as frozen whole blood, isolated PBMCs, or DNA extracted from either sample type. On the study overall, not on this receptor specifically: The amount of clinical and demographic metadata varied by source and participant and was provided uncurated.

In this chain, TRBV5-1 is recombined with TRBJ1-3; 7 bases in the middle match TRBD1. Sequencing was performed on peripheral blood. The TCR sequence derives from a man between 65 and 85 years old with active or convalescent COVID-19. Read as DNA, the sequence is TGCGCCAGCAGCTTGGATGAGGGGGCGGGAAACACCATATATTTT. Translated, it reads CASSLDEGAGNTIYF.